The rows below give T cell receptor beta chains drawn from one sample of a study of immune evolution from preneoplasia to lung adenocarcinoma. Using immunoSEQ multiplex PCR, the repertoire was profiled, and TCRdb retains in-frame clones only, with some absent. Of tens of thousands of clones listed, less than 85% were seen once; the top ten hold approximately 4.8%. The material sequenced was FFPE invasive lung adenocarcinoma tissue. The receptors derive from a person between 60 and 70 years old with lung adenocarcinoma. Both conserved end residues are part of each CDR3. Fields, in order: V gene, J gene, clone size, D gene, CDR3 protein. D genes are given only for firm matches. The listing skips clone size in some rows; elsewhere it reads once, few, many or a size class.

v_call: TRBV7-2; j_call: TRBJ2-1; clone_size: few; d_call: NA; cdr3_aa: CASSLRGPNEQFF
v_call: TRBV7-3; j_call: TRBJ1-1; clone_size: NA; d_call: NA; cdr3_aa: CASSLTPGGMNTEAFF
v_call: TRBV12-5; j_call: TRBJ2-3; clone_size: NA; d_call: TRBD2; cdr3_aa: CASGTSGNADTQYF
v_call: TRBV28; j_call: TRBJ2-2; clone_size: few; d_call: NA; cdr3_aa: CASSPPRDTGELFF
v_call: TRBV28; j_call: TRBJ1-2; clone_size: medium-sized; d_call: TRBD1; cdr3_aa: CASSLGDRVVGGYTF
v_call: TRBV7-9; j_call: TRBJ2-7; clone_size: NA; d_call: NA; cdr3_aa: CASSTGDRPYEQYF
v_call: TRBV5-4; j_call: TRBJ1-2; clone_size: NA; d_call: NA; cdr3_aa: CASSLAGRKVGYTF
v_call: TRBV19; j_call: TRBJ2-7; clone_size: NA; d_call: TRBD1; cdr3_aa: CASSSGTGYEQYF
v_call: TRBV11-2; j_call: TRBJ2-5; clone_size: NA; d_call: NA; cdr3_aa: CASSPGQIQETQYF
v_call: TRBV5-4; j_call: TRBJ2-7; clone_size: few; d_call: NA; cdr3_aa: CASSLEGTLGHKQYF
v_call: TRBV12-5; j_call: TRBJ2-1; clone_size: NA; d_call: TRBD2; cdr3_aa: CASGLGTPSGSSNEQFF
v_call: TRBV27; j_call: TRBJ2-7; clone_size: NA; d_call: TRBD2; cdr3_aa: CASRREDAYEQYF
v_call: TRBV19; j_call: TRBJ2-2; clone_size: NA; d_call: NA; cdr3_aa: CASSIDGTDTGELFF
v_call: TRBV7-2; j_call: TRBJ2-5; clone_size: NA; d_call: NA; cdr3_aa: CASSSDRQETQYF
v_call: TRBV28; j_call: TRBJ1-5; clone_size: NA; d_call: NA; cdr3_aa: CASSLAGINQPQHF
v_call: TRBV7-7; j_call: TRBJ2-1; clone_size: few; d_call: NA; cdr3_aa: CASSPQRDNEQFF
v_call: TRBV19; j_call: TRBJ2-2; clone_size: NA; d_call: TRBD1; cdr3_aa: CASRDRSTGELFF
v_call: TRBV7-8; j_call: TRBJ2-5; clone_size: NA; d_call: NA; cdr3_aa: CASSLEGRQETQYF
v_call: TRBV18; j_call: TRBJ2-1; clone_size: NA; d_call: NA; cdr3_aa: CASSPYVETGNEQFF
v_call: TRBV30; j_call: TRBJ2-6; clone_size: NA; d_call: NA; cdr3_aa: CAWSLLGVGANVLTF
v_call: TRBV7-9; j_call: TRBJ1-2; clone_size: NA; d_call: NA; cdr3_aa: CASSQGRGPYGYTF
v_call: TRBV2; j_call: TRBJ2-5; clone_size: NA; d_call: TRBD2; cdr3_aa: CASRDIAGQETQYF
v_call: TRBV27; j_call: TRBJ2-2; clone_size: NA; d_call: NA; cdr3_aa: CASSLTHPRVTGELFF
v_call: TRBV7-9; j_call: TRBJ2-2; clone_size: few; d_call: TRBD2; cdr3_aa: CASSYIAGGTGELFF
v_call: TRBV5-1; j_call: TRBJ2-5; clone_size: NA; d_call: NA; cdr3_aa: CASTENHRTGGETQYF
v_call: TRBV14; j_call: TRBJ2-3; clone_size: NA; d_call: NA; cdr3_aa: CASSPLRGGSSTDTQYF
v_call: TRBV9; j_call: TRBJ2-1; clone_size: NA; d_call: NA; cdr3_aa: CASSASLDEQFF
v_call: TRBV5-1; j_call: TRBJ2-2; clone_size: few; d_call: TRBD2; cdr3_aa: CASTVLAGASGELFF
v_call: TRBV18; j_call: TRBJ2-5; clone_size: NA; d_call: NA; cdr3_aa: CASSLIAGTRQETQYF
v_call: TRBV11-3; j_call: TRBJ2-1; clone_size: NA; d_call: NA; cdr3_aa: CASSPFPEGPNEQFF
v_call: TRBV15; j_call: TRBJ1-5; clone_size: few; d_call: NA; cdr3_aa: CATSRVYGNQPQHF